The clone carrying this T cell receptor beta chain was seen at least ten times. What it recognizes is unknown. TCRdb re-derived calls from the 5' RACE reads in MiXCR, one entry per CDR3 protein. The sample holds some 250,000 distinct CDR3 sequences, 6.5% seen once. The data originate from a study of identical twins. Findings and caveats of the study: Insertions were fewer in abundant cord blood beta clonotypes, whereas memory repertoires showed none of this pattern.

The CDR3 loop spans 14 amino acids. In germline, CDR1 is WSHSY, CDR2 SAAADI. V lost 2 bases and J lost 7, with 12 bases in between. These same data were also listed under a study on T cells expressing NK-cell markers. As reported in that work: Seven sequenced donors out of eight were HCMV-seropositive, one seronegative.

The TCR was taken from a young woman in good health. The V gene is TRBV10-2, the J gene TRBJ2-1; D might be TRBD2 (5 bases). The specimen was CD8+ T cells sorted from blood. CDR3 sequence: CASSEVLASNEQFF. The CDR3 coding sequence is TGCGCCAGCAGTGAGGTGTTAGCGAGTAATGAGCAGTTCTTC.